Below, 32 T cell receptor beta chains from the same sample are listed, as sequenced in a study of T cells in Graves' hyperthyroidism and ophthalmopathy. Researchers amplified the TCR beta CDR3 regions from RNA transcripts. TCR CDR3 regions were first amplified by RT-PCR with HTBI primers. TCRdb passed the multiplex PCR reads through MiXCR, listing each CDR3 protein once. The sample carries 650,000 to 800,000 distinct CDR3 sequences, less than 45% recorded once. The material sequenced was peripheral blood or thyroid tissue (not recorded which). The receptors here all came from an adult man with Graves' disease, either hyperthyroidism or ophthalmopathy (not recorded which).

This clonotype appeared a few times. The chain employs TRBV24-1 and TRBJ2-7, with TRBD1 as a possible D gene (6 bases). V lost 5 bases to trimming and J lost 5 bases, with 12 bases between them. CDR1 is KGHDR and CDR2 is SFDVKD in the germline V gene. The CDR3 is 13 amino acids. CDR3: CATSGRDNNEQYF. CDR3 coding DNA: TGTGCCACCAGTGGAAGGGACAATAACGAGCAGTACTTC.

The rearrangement joins TRBV12-3 or TRBV12-4 to TRBJ1-3; D remains ambiguous. CDR3 length: 15 amino acids. V gave up 7 bases and J gave up 0 bases, with 13 bases separating them. CDR3 DNA sequence: TGTGCCAGCACCGAGGGCGGGGTCTCTGGAAACACCATATATTTT. This translates into CASTEGGVSGNTIYF.

The chain recombines TRBV7-2 with TRBJ2-5; D call uncertain. Germline CDR1 and CDR2: SGHTA and FQGNSA. CDR3 length: 13 residues. Trimming took 0 bases from V and 5 from J, leaving 7 bases between them. CDR3 in DNA: TGTGCCAGCAGCTTAGCGCACGAGGAGACCCAGTACTTC. Its protein is CASSLAHEETQYF.

This clonotype has ten or more counts. The chain carries TRBV7-8 and TRBJ2-7; D is ambiguous. Germline V CDR1 and CDR2: SGHVS, FQNEAQ. The CDR3 loop spans 14 amino acids. V was trimmed by 5 bases and J by 1 base, leaving 12 bases between them. The CDR3: CASSAQTGSYEQYF. In nucleotides, the CDR3 is TGTGCCAGCAGCGCCCAGACTGGTTCCTACGAGCAGTACTTC.

This clonotype has only one observation. The chain combines TRBV29-1 with TRBJ1-6; TRBD1 agrees at 9 bases. The trim removed 8 bases at V and 7 bases at J, leaving 12 bases unmatched. The germline V gene has CDR1 SQVTM and CDR2 ANQGSEA. This CDR3 spans 15 amino acids. The CDR3: CSQGPGTGQNSPLHF. The CDR3 DNA follows: TGCAGCCAAGGCCCCGGGACAGGGCAGAATTCACCCCTCCACTTT.

The sample holds one count of this clonotype. This sequence joins TRBV5-1 and TRBJ1-1, with a weak D call TRBD1 (5 bases). V was trimmed by 7 bases and J by 0 bases, leaving 22 bases between them. This CDR3 comprises 17 residues. CDR1 and CDR2 from the germline V gene are SGHRS and YFSETQ. CDR3 residues: CASQPRAASIMNTEAFF. DNA for the CDR3: TGCGCCAGCCAGCCCAGGGCGGCCTCAATAATGAACACTGAAGCTTTCTTT. Using reference TRBV5-1 and TRBJ1-1 for the parts outside the CDR3, the full variable domain is KAGVTQTPRYLIKTRGQQVTLSCSPISGHRSVSWYQQTPGQGLQFLFEYFSETQRNKGNFPGRFSGRQFSNSRSEMNVSTLELGDSALYLCASQPRAASIMNTEAFFGQGTRLTVV.

V is TRBV2 and J is TRBJ1-1; 8 bases align to TRBD1. Germline lookup yields CDR1 SNHLY and CDR2 FYNNEI. V shed 3 bases and J 1 base; nucleotides not matched to a gene: 4. The CDR3 runs to 15 residues. CDR3 DNA sequence: TGTGCCAGCAGTGATCCGGGACAGGAGAACACTGAAGCTTTCTTT. Its protein is CASSDPGQENTEAFF.

Many counts were recorded for this clonotype. The rearrangement joins TRBV7-2 to TRBJ2-7; 7 bases fit TRBD1. The ends lost 5 bases at V and 2 bases at J; junction bases unmatched: 6. The CDR3 is made up of 14 amino acids. Germline lookup yields CDR1 SGHTA and CDR2 FQGNSA. The CDR3 loop reads CASSADRIAYEQYF. In DNA, the CDR3 is TGTGCCAGCAGCGCGGACAGGATAGCCTACGAGCAGTACTTC.

This clonotype appeared many times. The chain recombines TRBV24-1 with TRBJ1-4; TRBD1 is a possible D gene (5 bases). Per the germline V gene, CDR1 is KGHDR and CDR2 is SFDVKD. The CDR3 extends over 14 amino acids. V was cut by 2 bases and J by 10 bases, with 13 bases left in between. Here the CDR3 DNA reads TGTGCCACCAGTGATTCCGGGAGGGGAGGAAAACTGTTTTTT. Protein: CATSDSGRGGKLFF.

The V and J genes are TRBV9 and TRBJ2-7; TRBD2 matches 7 bases. The DNA matches TRBJ2-1 better at its end, which makes the J call doubtful. The length of the CDR3 is 15 residues. Germline CDR1 is SGDLS and CDR2 is YYNGEE. The CDR3 region has the DNA TGTGCCAGCAGCCCGGGGGGAAGCTCCTACAATGAGCAGTTCTTC. Translation: CASSPGGSSYNEQFF.

This chain joins TRBV7-9 and TRBJ1-1, with TRBD1 matching 8 bases. V gave up 7 bases and J gave up 6 bases; unmatched junction bases: 4. This CDR3 spans 12 amino acids. Looked up from germline, CDR1 is SEHNR and CDR2 is FQNEAQ (reference sequence). CDR3 bases: TGTGCCAGCACCGGACAGGGTGCTGAAGCTTTCTTT. Encoded protein: CASTGQGAEAFF.

This clonotype was seen at least ten times. This sequence joins TRBV5-1 and TRBJ1-1; 9 bases are a match to TRBD1. V was pared by 3 bases and J by 4 bases, with 7 bases of the junction left unmatched. The CDR3 contains 15 residues. CDR1 is SGHRS, CDR2 YFSETQ, per germline. CDR3 in DNA: TGCGCCAGCAGCTGGGCCGGGACAGGGAGCACTGAAGCTTTCTTT. Its protein is CASSWAGTGSTEAFF.

This clonotype was counted at least ten times. DNA for the CDR3: TGTGCCAGCAGGGCAGCGGTGAACACCGGGGAGCTGTTTTTT. Its translation is CASRAAVNTGELFF. This chain joins TRBV2 and TRBJ2-2; the D gene is possibly TRBD2 (5 bases). The CDR3 extends over 14 amino acids. V lost 6 bases and J lost 1, with 9 bases in between. Germline V gene data show CDR1 as SNHLY and CDR2 as FYNNEI.

This clonotype was counted between two and nine times. Here the CDR3 reads CSARDAKRSSGNTIYF. The CDR3 nucleotides are TGCAGTGCTAGAGATGCGAAGAGATCCTCTGGAAACACCATATATTTT. This sequence joins TRBV20-1 and TRBJ1-3; D ambiguous. The V gene's germline CDR1 is DFQATT and CDR2 SNEGSKA (reference sequence). Trimming took 0 bases from V and 0 from J, leaving 12 bases between them. The CDR3 covers 16 residues.

V and J are TRBV5-1 and TRBJ1-2; D not certain. There are 9 residues in the CDR3. CDR1 and CDR2 from the germline V gene are SGHRS and YFSETQ. This chain's CDR3 is CSRTGGYTF. Here the CDR3 DNA reads TGCTCCCGAACGGGTGGCTACACCTTC. Filled out from reference TRBV5-1 and TRBJ1-2, the complete variable domain reads KAGVTQTPRYLIKTRGQQVTLSCSPISGHRSVSWYQQTPGQGLQFLFEYFSETQRNKGNFPGRFSGRQFSNSRSEMNVSTLELGDSALYLCSRTGGYTFGSGTRLTVV.

The CDR3 coding sequence is TGCGCCAGCAGCTTGGGAGGGGACGAGGAAGCTTTCTTT. Translated: CASSLGGDEEAFF. The chain carries TRBV5-1 and TRBJ1-1; D is perhaps TRBD1 (5 bases). CDR1 and CDR2 from the germline V gene are SGHRS and YFSETQ. Trimming removed 0 bases from V and 8 bases from J, with 11 bases in between. This CDR3 contains 13 residues.

The chain uses TRBV7-2 and TRBJ2-7; TRBD1 matches at 11 bases. Germline trimming cut 4 bases from V and 7 bases from J; bases unmatched to any gene: 6. The CDR3 is 14 residues long. Germline CDR1 reads SGHTA; CDR2 reads FQGNSA. The CDR3 DNA sequence: TGTGCCAGCAGCTCCGGACAGGGGGCGGGTGAGCAGTACTTC. As protein: CASSSGQGAGEQYF.

This clonotype was recorded a few times. The J gene is TRBJ1-5, the V gene TRBV5-1; 9 bases map to TRBD1. This CDR3 comprises 15 residues. The germline CDR1 and CDR2 sequences are SGHRS and YFSETQ. The junction had 3 bases not matched to a gene; V was cut back by 0 bases and J by 5 bases. In nucleotides, the CDR3 is TGCGCCAGCAGCTTGGATGGGGACAGGGATCAGCCCCAGCATTTT. Its protein is CASSLDGDRDQPQHF.

This clonotype came up a few times. This rearrangement joins TRBV10-3 to TRBJ2-7; 9 bases are a match to TRBD1. In germline, CDR1 is ENHRY, CDR2 SYGVKD. V trimming: 10 bases; J trimming: 6 bases; junction bases outside the gene matches: 10. The CDR3 consists of 13 residues. The CDR3 bases are TGTGCCAGCAGATTGGACAGGGGCCCCGAGCAGTACTTC. Its translation is CASRLDRGPEQYF.

This clonotype was detected ten times or more. V and J are TRBV9 and TRBJ2-7, with D unresolved. There are 14 residues in the CDR3. With 0 bases removed from V and 1 base from J, the gap between germline ends came to 8 bases. CDR1 and CDR2 from the germline V gene are SGDLS and YYNGEE. Here the CDR3 DNA reads TGTGCCAGCAGCGTAGCCTGGAATTCCTACGAGCAGTACTTC. It encodes CASSVAWNSYEQYF.

The V gene is TRBV29-1, the J gene TRBJ2-7, with 7 bases aligning to TRBD2. CDR1 is SQVTM and CDR2 is ANQGSEA in the germline V gene. The trim removed 5 bases at V and 6 bases at J, leaving 7 bases unmatched. This CDR3 contains 12 residues. The CDR3 sequence is CSVQAGNGEQYF. The CDR3 nucleotides read TGCAGCGTTCAAGCGGGGAACGGCGAGCAGTACTTC.

CDR3 protein: CATSRPDKPDSPLHF. The DNA for the CDR3 is TGTGCCACCAGCAGACCGGACAAACCCGATTCACCCCTCCACTTT. This chain links TRBV15 with TRBJ1-6, with a tentative D call TRBD1 (5 bases). The germline V gene encodes CDR1 LNHNV and CDR2 YYDKDF (reference sequence). The CDR3 loop spans 15 amino acids. Between the trimmed V and J ends, which lost 2 bases and 8 bases, there was a span of 13 bases.

The V and J genes are TRBV7-9 and TRBJ1-5; D gene ambiguous. CDR3 length: 14 residues. Looked up from germline, CDR1 is SEHNR and CDR2 is FQNEAQ (reference sequence). Trimming removed 3 bases from V and 11 bases from J, with 17 bases in between. CDR3 protein: CASSLGGRDETQHF. The CDR3 nucleotides are TGTGCCAGCAGCTTGGGCGGGAGAGACGAGACCCAGCATTTT.

CDR3 bases: TGTGCCATCAGTGAGAGGTTTAGCGGGACCTACGAGCAGTACTTC. It translates to CAISERFSGTYEQYF. The V gene is TRBV10-3, the J gene TRBJ2-7; TRBD2 matches at 8 bases. The ends lost 2 bases at V and 2 bases at J; junction bases unmatched: 5. This CDR3 is built from 15 residues. Germline lookup yields CDR1 ENHRY and CDR2 SYGVKD.

The chain links TRBV25-1 to TRBJ1-2; 7 bases fit TRBD1. Trimming removed 8 bases from V and 3 bases from J; junction bases left unmatched: 6. Germline V gives CDR1 MGHDK, CDR2 SYGVNS. CDR3 length equals 13 residues. The CDR3 DNA reads TGTGCCAGCGCCGGGACAGTCTACTATGGCTACACCTTC. This sequence encodes CASAGTVYYGYTF.

V and J are TRBV7-9 and TRBJ2-1, with TRBD2 matching over 10 bases. The V gene's germline CDR1 is SEHNR and CDR2 FQNEAQ (reference sequence). V dropped 3 bases and J dropped 7; count of bases not matched to a gene: 6. The CDR3 has 15 residues. For the CDR3, the DNA is TGTGCCAGCAGCTTCCCTAGCGGGAGTAAGAATGAGCAGTTCTTC. It yields the protein CASSFPSGSKNEQFF.

This clonotype has just a few counts. At one boundary the junction diverges from the germline segment, which might be a read error. This chain connects TRBV20-1 to TRBJ1-5; weak D call: TRBD1 (5 bases). CDR3 length: 14 residues. Looked up from germline, CDR1 is DFQATT and CDR2 is SNEGSKA (reference sequence). The CDR3 nucleotides are TGCAGTACTAGAGATCGACAGCCCAATCAGCCCCAGCATTTT. This gives the protein CSTRDRQPNQPQHF.

This clonotype has more than one count but fewer than ten. The chain has TRBV7-9 and TRBJ1-1; D is perhaps TRBD1 (6 bases). The germline CDR1 and CDR2 sequences are SEHNR and FQNEAQ (reference sequence). This CDR3 has 16 amino acids. Trimming removed 1 base from V and 5 bases from J, with 17 bases in between. CDR3 DNA sequence: TGTGCCAGCAGCTTAGGCTCAGACAGGTTTACGACTGAAGCTTTCTTT. Its protein product is CASSLGSDRFTTEAFF.

This chain uses TRBV20-1 with TRBJ1-2; D gene unclear. Per germline, CDR1 DFQATT and CDR2 SNEGSKA (reference sequence). V lost 4 bases and J lost 12, with 15 bases in between. The CDR3 is 11 residues long. CDR3 sequence (DNA): TGCAGTGCTATGCGTGGTTGGACCGACACCTTC. Translated, it gives CSAMRGWTDTF.

Concerning this clonotype itself: Just one base apart from a much larger clone, this may be a read error. CDR3 DNA: TGTGTCAGTGGCATTAAAAACGAGCAGTACTTC. Protein: CVSGIKNEQYF. The J gene is TRBJ2-7, the V gene TRBV19; D is ambiguous. CDR1 is LNHDA, CDR2 SQIVND, per germline (reference sequence). The CDR3 is 11 residues long.

This clonotype has more than one count but fewer than ten. The rearrangement joins TRBV5-1 to TRBJ1-5; D gene unclear. The length of the CDR3 is 13 residues. The V gene lost 0 bases and the J gene lost 5 bases, with 6 bases spanning the gap. Germline V gives CDR1 SGHRS, CDR2 YFSETQ. The CDR3 coding sequence is TGCGCCAGCAGCTTGGAGTTGGATCAGCCCCAGCATTTT. Protein: CASSLELDQPQHF. Full variable domain (rest looked up from reference TRBV5-1 and TRBJ1-5): KAGVTQTPRYLIKTRGQQVTLSCSPISGHRSVSWYQQTPGQGLQFLFEYFSETQRNKGNFPGRFSGRQFSNSRSEMNVSTLELGDSALYLCASSLELDQPQHFGDGTRLSIL.

The J gene is TRBJ1-4, the V gene TRBV2; 12 bases fit TRBD1. In germline, CDR1 is SNHLY, CDR2 FYNNEI. The CDR3 is 20 residues long. The J segment lost 6 bases and the V segment lost 2 bases, leaving 16 bases of the junction unmatched. CDR3 in amino acids: CASSENPPGQGASLYEKLFF. Here the CDR3 DNA reads TGTGCCAGCAGTGAAAACCCCCCGGGACAGGGGGCTTCTCTCTATGAAAAACTGTTTTTT.